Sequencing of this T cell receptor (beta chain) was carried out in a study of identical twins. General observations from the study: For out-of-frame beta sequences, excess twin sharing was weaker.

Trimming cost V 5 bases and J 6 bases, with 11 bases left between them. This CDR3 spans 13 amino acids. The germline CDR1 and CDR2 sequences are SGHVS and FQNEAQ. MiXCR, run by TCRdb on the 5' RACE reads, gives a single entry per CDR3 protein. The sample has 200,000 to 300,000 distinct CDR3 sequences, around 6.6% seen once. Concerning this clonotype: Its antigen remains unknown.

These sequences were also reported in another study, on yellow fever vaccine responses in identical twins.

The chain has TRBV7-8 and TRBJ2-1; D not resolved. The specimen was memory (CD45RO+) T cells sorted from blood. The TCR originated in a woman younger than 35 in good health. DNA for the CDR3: TGTGCCAGCAGCCCCCAGTGGTCCAATGAGCAGTTCTTC. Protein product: CASSPQWSNEQFF.